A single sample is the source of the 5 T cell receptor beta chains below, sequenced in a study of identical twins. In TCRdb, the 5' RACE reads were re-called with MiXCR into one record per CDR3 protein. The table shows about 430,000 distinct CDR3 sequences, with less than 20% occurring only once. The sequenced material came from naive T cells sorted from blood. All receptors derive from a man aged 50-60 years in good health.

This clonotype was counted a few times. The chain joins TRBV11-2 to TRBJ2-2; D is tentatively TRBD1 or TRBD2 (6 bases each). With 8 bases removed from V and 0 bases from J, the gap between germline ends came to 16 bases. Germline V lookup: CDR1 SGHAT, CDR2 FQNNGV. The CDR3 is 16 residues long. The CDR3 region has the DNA TGTGCCAGCCGGGGGCAGAATCGTTCGAACACCGGGGAGCTGTTTTTT. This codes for CASRGQNRSNTGELFF.

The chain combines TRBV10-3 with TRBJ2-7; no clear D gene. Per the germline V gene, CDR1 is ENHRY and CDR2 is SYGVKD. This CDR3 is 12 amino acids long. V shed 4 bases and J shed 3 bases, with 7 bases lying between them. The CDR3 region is CAISGTDYEQYF. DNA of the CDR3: TGTGCCATCAGTGGAACAGACTACGAGCAGTACTTC.

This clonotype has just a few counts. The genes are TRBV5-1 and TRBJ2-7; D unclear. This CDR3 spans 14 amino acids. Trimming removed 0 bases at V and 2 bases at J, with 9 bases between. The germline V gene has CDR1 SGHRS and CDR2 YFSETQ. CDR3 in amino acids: CASSLAGSAYEQYF. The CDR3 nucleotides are TGCGCCAGCAGCTTGGCCGGTTCTGCCTACGAGCAGTACTTC. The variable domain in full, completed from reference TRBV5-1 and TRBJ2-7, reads KAGVTQTPRYLIKTRGQQVTLSCSPISGHRSVSWYQQTPGQGLQFLFEYFSETQRNKGNFPGRFSGRQFSNSRSEMNVSTLELGDSALYLCASSLAGSAYEQYFGPGTRLTVT.

In DNA form, the CDR3 reads TGTGCCAGCACCCAGGACAGGGTGAACACTGAAGCTTTCTTT. This sequence encodes CASTQDRVNTEAFF. The rearrangement joins TRBV7-8 to TRBJ1-1; 8 nucleotides agree with TRBD1. The germline gives CDR1 SGHVS, CDR2 FQNEAQ. CDR3 length: 14 residues. V was clipped by 7 bases and J by 0 bases; unmatched bases: 4. The whole variable domain, filled in from reference TRBV7-8 and TRBJ1-1, reads GAGVSQSPRYKVAKRGQDVALRCDPISGHVSLFWYQQALGQGPEFLTYFQNEAQLDKSGLPSDRFFAERPEGSVSTLKIQRTQQEDSAVYLCASTQDRVNTEAFFGQGTRLTVV.

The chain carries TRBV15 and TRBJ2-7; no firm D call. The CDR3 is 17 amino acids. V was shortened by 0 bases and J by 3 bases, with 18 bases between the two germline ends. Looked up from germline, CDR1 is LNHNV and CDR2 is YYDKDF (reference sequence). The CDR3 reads CATSRDLGRSPYYEQYF. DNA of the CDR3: TGTGCCACCAGCAGAGATCTAGGCAGGAGCCCCTACTACGAGCAGTACTTC. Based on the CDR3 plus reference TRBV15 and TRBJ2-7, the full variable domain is DAMVIQNPRYQVTQFGKPVTLSCSQTLNHNVMYWYQQKSSQAPKLLFHYYDKDFNNEADTPDNFQSRRPNTSFCFLDIRSPGLGDTAMYLCATSRDLGRSPYYEQYFGPGTRLTVT.